These T cell receptor beta chains were read from a single sample in a study of blood T cell repertoires in COVID-19. Assay: immunoSEQ multiplex PCR; the TCRdb copy retains only in-frame clones and omits some. This sample carries 40,000 or so clones, almost 90% of them seen once, and the ten largest clones take less than 30%. Material: peripheral blood. The receptors were gathered from a man aged 55 to 69 with active or convalescent COVID-19. The CDR3 runs from the conserved cysteine through the conserved F or W. D genes are given only for firm matches. The size field is filled for only some rows; it gives once, few, many or a size class.

J gene | V gene | CDR3 length | clone size | D gene | CDR3 protein | CDR3 DNA
TRBJ2-3 | TRBV5-1 | 15 | - | TRBD2 | CASSSGTSETRGQYF | TGCGCCAGCAGCTCCGGGACTAGCGAGACTAGGGGGCAGTATTTT
TRBJ2-5 | TRBV4-3 | 15 | - | - | CASSRGDWGVETQYF | TGCGCCAGCAGCCGTGGGGACTGGGGGGTGGAGACCCAGTACTTC
TRBJ2-7 | TRBV4-1 | 16 | - | - | CASSLSPGAGSYEQYF | TGCGCCAGCAGCCTATCCCCAGGGGCAGGCTCCTACGAGCAGTACTTC
TRBJ2-5 | TRBV3-1/TRBV3-2 | 11 | - | - | CASSLRETQYF | TGTGCCAGCAGCCTCAGAGAGACCCAGTACTTC
TRBJ1-4 | TRBV12-3/TRBV12-4 | 13 | - | TRBD1 | CATPGQLNEKLFF | TGTGCCACCCCGGGACAGCTGAATGAAAAACTGTTTTTT
TRBJ2-1 | TRBV6-2/TRBV6-3 | 21 | - | TRBD2 | CASSYPSVAGGPNSSYNEQFF | TGTGCCAGCAGTTACCCGTCGGTAGCGGGAGGGCCGAACAGCTCCTACAATGAGCAGTTCTTC
TRBJ2-5 | TRBV11-1 | 13 | - | - | CASSPEGDGTQYF | TGTGCCAGCAGCCCAGAAGGGGATGGGACCCAGTACTTC
TRBJ2-7 | TRBV6-5 | 11 | - | - | CASSRLYEQYF | TGTGCCAGCAGTAGACTCTACGAGCAGTACTTC
TRBJ2-2 | TRBV6-5 | 15 | - | - | CASNFDGSQGGELFF | TGTGCCAGCAACTTCGACGGGTCCCAGGGGGGGGAGCTGTTTTTT
TRBJ1-4 | TRBV4-3 | 17 | - | - | CASSQRLVAVLNEKLFF | TGCGCCAGCAGCCAAAGGTTGGTGGCGGTTTTAAATGAAAAACTGTTTTTT
TRBJ2-7 | TRBV4-2 | 16 | - | TRBD1 | CASSQETGSGSYEQYF | TGTGCCAGCAGCCAAGAGACAGGGTCGGGATCCTACGAGCAGTACTTC
TRBJ2-7 | TRBV25-1 | 13 | - | - | CASSEAGKYEQYF | TGTGCCAGCAGTGAGGCGGGAAAGTACGAGCAGTACTTC
TRBJ2-2 | TRBV6-2/TRBV6-3 | 14 | - | - | CASSFWGQSGELFF | TGTGCCAGCAGTTTCTGGGGGCAATCCGGGGAGCTGTTTTTT
TRBJ2-1 | TRBV10-3 | 14 | - | TRBD1 | CAISPQGADNEQFF | TGTGCCATCAGCCCACAGGGGGCTGACAATGAGCAGTTCTTC
TRBJ2-7 | TRBV27 | 14 | - | TRBD1 | CASSRGQGVYEQYF | TGTGCCAGCAGTAGAGGACAGGGTGTGTACGAGCAGTACTTC
TRBJ2-7 | TRBV11-2 | 13 | - | - | CASSLWLGHTWFF | TGTGCCAGCAGCTTATGGTTGGGCCACACCTGGTTCTTC
TRBJ2-2 | TRBV18 | 15 | - | - | CASSPDTRWSGELFF | TGTGCCAGCTCACCCGACACCAGATGGTCCGGGGAGCTGTTTTTT
TRBJ2-2 | TRBV7-3 | 17 | - | TRBD2 | CASSLSGTTGSTGELFF | TGTGCCAGCAGCTTGAGCGGGACGACGGGAAGTACCGGGGAGCTGTTTTTT
TRBJ1-2 | TRBV7-9 | 14 | - | TRBD1 | CASSPGTGPYGYTF | TGTGCCAGCAGCCCCGGGACAGGACCGTATGGCTACACCTTC
TRBJ1-1 | TRBV5-1 | 14 | - | - | CASSPGVPNTEAFF | TGCGCCAGCAGCCCCGGAGTCCCGAACACTGAAGCTTTCTTT
TRBJ2-1 | TRBV18 | 15 | - | - | CASSPLAGGLVEQFF | TGTGCCAGCTCACCACTTGCAGGCGGGTTAGTTGAGCAGTTCTTC
TRBJ1-1 | TRBV20-1 | 11 | - | - | CSASKTGRAFF | TGCAGTGCTAGCAAGACAGGACGCGCTTTCTTT
TRBJ1-6 | TRBV6-6 | 14 | - | - | CASTYDSGGSPLHF | TGTGCCAGCACTTACGACTCCGGTGGTTCACCCCTCCACTTT
TRBJ2-7 | TRBV5-6 | 14 | once | TRBD1 | CASSFRQGRYEQYF | TGTGCCAGCAGCTTTCGACAGGGCAGGTACGAGCAGTACTTC
TRBJ2-2 | TRBV7-6 | 12 | - | - | CASSLPPGELFF | TGTGCCAGCAGCTTACCTCCCGGGGAGCTGTTTTTT
TRBJ1-1 | TRBV20-1 | 11 | - | - | CSAPGITEAFF | TGCAGTGCCCCGGGTATCACTGAAGCTTTCTTT
TRBJ1-3 | TRBV7-9 | 15 | - | TRBD1 | CASSSHVGQGHTIYF | TGTGCCAGCAGCTCCCATGTGGGACAGGGTCACACCATATATTTT
TRBJ1-5 | TRBV5-6 | 15 | - | - | CASSLKGASNQPQHF | TGTGCCAGCAGCTTGAAGGGAGCAAGCAATCAGCCCCAGCATTTT
TRBJ1-4 | TRBV29-1 | 15 | - | - | CAALGIGSTNEKLFF | TGCGCAGCGTTGGGTATAGGCTCAACTAATGAAAAACTGTTTTTT
TRBJ2-7 | TRBV2 | 17 | - | TRBD2 | CASSRPRTSGSPYEQYF | TGTGCCAGCAGCAGACCCCGGACTAGCGGGTCTCCCTACGAGCAGTACTTC
TRBJ1-2 | TRBV21-1 | 14 | - | - | CASSKPSGSYGYTF | TGTGCCAGCAGCAAGCCATCGGGAAGCTATGGCTACACCTTC
TRBJ2-7 | TRBV7-2 | 16 | - | - | CASSLDVLAVTYEQYF | TGTGCCAGCAGCTTAGATGTATTAGCAGTAACCTACGAGCAGTACTTC
TRBJ1-2 | TRBV7-2 | 16 | - | TRBD1 | CASSSISGTAAYGYTF | TGTGCCAGCAGCTCCATCTCCGGGACAGCGGCGTATGGCTACACCTTC
TRBJ1-2 | TRBV20-1 | 11 | - | - | CSATLKGGYTF | TGCAGTGCTACCCTAAAGGGGGGCTACACCTTC
TRBJ2-5 | TRBV5-1 | 14 | - | TRBD1 | CASSLQGALETQYF | TGCGCCAGCAGCTTGCAGGGGGCCCTAGAGACCCAGTACTTC
TRBJ2-1 | TRBV7-3 | 16 | once | - | CASSSGTFSSYNEQFF | TGTGCCAGCAGCTCTGGGACATTTTCCTCCTACAATGAGCAGTTCTTC
TRBJ2-7 | TRBV7-9 | 14 | few | TRBD2 | CASSPSGSYGEQYF | TGTGCCAGCAGCCCTAGCGGGAGTTACGGCGAGCAGTACTTC
TRBJ2-1 | TRBV2 | 16 | - | TRBD1 | CASSDSGTGALDEQFF | TGTGCCAGCAGTGATTCAGGGACAGGGGCTTTGGATGAGCAGTTCTTC
TRBJ2-3 | TRBV3-1/TRBV3-2 | 15 | - | TRBD2 | CASSQAAGGTDTQYF | TGTGCCAGCAGCCAAGCAGCGGGGGGCACAGATACGCAGTATTTT
TRBJ2-1 | TRBV7-9 | 14 | - | - | CASSRVVRRDEQFF | TGTGCCAGCAGCCGGGTGGTTCGTAGAGATGAGCAGTTCTTC
TRBJ2-7 | TRBV10-2 | 13 | - | - | CASSDGDSYEQYF | TGCGCCAGCAGTGACGGGGACTCCTACGAGCAGTACTTC
TRBJ1-1 | TRBV4-1 | 15 | once | TRBD1 | CASSQEQGARVVAFF | TGCGCCAGCAGCCAAGAGCAGGGGGCAAGGGTTGTAGCTTTCTTT
TRBJ1-2 | TRBV7-2 | 14 | - | TRBD1 | CASSSFLQGNGYTF | TGTGCCAGCAGCTCATTTTTACAGGGGAATGGCTACACCTTC
TRBJ2-2 | TRBV7-6 | 16 | - | TRBD1 | CASSSTGGLNTGELFF | TGTGCCAGCAGCTCGACAGGGGGCTTAAACACCGGGGAGCTGTTTTTT
TRBJ2-2 | TRBV20-1 | 14 | - | TRBD2 | CSASKAGISGELFF | TGCAGTGCTAGTAAAGCGGGGATCTCCGGGGAGCTGTTTTTT
TRBJ2-7 | TRBV5-1 | 12 | once | TRBD2 | CASSLAGGEQYF | TGCGCCAGCAGCTTGGCGGGGGGGGAGCAGTACTTC
TRBJ2-7 | TRBV12-5 | 15 | - | TRBD2 | CASGLGRGGPYEQYF | TGTGCTAGTGGTTTAGGGAGGGGCGGGCCTTACGAGCAGTACTTC
TRBJ2-7 | TRBV5-4 | 13 | - | TRBD1 | CASSGQGLYEQYF | TGTGCCAGCTCAGGACAGGGACTCTACGAGCAGTACTTC
TRBJ2-2 | TRBV7-3 | 19 | few | TRBD2 | CASSFWDTTTSGNTGELFF | TGTGCCAGCAGCTTCTGGGACACAACTACTAGCGGGAACACCGGGGAGCTGTTTTTT
TRBJ2-1 | TRBV13 | 17 | - | - | CASSLLGGGGSYNEQFF | TGTGCCAGCAGCTTGCTAGGGGGAGGGGGTTCCTACAATGAGCAGTTCTTC
TRBJ1-2 | TRBV18 | 13 | - | - | CASSPGGAYGYTF | TGTGCCAGCTCACCAGGGGGGGCCTATGGCTACACCTTC
TRBJ2-1 | TRBV19 | 13 | - | TRBD2 | CASSGLAGNEQFF | TGTGCCAGTAGTGGACTAGCGGGCAATGAGCAGTTCTTC
TRBJ2-2 | TRBV9 | 18 | - | TRBD2 | CASSVASSGRGYTGELFF | TGTGCCAGCAGCGTAGCTAGCAGCGGGAGGGGCTACACCGGGGAGCTGTTTTTT